The T cell receptor beta chain described here comes from a study of T-cell memory formation after mild COVID-19. Study-level background: There were largely donor-specific TCR clusters. Findings and caveats of the study: Day 37-peaking second-wave clones had unconfirmed SARS-CoV-2 specificity.

There are a few counts of this clonotype. Its matching antigen is unknown. The TCR alpha and TCR beta cDNA libraries, bearing sample barcodes and UMIs, were generated by 5'RACE using constant-segment primers. In TCRdb, the 5' RACE reads were re-called with MiXCR into one record per CDR3 protein. This sample has roughly 150,000 distinct CDR3 sequences, with around 27% found just once. Germline V gene lookup returns CDR1 SGDLS and CDR2 YYNGEE. CDR3 length: 15 amino acids. With 0 bases clipped from V and 0 bases from J, the junction kept 2 bases outside the gene matches. The sequenced sample consisted of PBMCs or a T cell subset sorted from them (not recorded which). The chain recombines TRBV9 with TRBJ2-7, with TRBD2 identical over 8 bases. This clonotype originated in an adult woman who had mild COVID-19 (a few samples of this study predate the infection). Cell type and time point are not known. The CDR3 coding sequence is TGTGCCAGCAGCGTAGCGGGACTAGACTCCTACGAGCAGTACTTC. Translating it yields CASSVAGLDSYEQYF. The full variable domain, with the rest looked up from reference TRBV9 and TRBJ2-7, is DSGVTQTPKHLITATGQRVTLRCSPRSGDLSVYWYQQSLDQGLQFLIQYYNGEERAKGNILERFSAQQFPDLHSELNLSSLELGDSALYFCASSVAGLDSYEQYFGPGTRLTVT.